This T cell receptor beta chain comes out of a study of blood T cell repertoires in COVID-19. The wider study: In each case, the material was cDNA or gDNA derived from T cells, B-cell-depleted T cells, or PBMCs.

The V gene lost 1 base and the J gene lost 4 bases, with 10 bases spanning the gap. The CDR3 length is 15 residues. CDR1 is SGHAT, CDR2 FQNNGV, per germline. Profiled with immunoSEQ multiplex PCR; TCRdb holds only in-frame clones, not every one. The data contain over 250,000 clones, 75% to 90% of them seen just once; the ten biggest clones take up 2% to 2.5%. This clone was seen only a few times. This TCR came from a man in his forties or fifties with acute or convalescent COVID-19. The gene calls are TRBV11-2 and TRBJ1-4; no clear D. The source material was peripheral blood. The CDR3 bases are TGTGCCAGCAGCTTAGGCGGCAGAGGTAATGAAAAACTGTTTTTT. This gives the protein CASSLGGRGNEKLFF.